What follows are 23 T cell receptor beta chains derived from one specimen sequenced in a study of shared clonotypes between healthy human individuals. Measured with immunoSEQ multiplex PCR; TCRdb has only the in-frame clones, and not every one. The data contain 150,000 to 200,000 clones, 66% of them singletons. What was sequenced was memory CD4+ T cells sorted from blood. The sample's subset: CD45RA-negative fraction. All receptors come from a man aged 30 to 45 in good health.

This rearrangement joins TRBV28 to TRBJ1-1, with D unclear. The germline V and J ends were trimmed by 9 bases and 1 base, with 12 bases remaining between them. This CDR3 contains 13 residues. Germline V CDR1 and CDR2: MDHEN, SYDVKM. The DNA of the CDR3 is TGTGCCAGGTCGGGTCCCAAGAACACTGAAGCTTTCTTT. This encodes CARSGPKNTEAFF.

The V and J genes are TRBV19 and TRBJ1-2; TRBD1 matches 10 bases. Looked up from germline, CDR1 is LNHDA and CDR2 is SQIVND (reference sequence). The V segment lost 4 bases and the J segment 2 bases; nucleotides outside the gene matches: 10. This CDR3 comprises 17 residues. The CDR3 here is CASSTTGQGDRNYGYTF. Written as DNA, the CDR3 is TGTGCCAGTAGTACAACTGGACAGGGGGATCGGAACTATGGCTACACCTTC.

This rearrangement joins TRBV19 to TRBJ1-2; D gene uncertain. Per the germline V gene, CDR1 is LNHDA and CDR2 is SQIVND (reference sequence). The V end lost 3 bases, the J end lost 2 bases, and 10 bases lay between the germline ends. This CDR3 has 14 amino acids. The CDR3 DNA follows: TGTGCCAGTAGTATTGTCGGATTAAACTATGGCTACACCTTC. Amino acid sequence: CASSIVGLNYGYTF.

J is TRBJ2-3 and V is TRBV4-3, with 8 bases matching TRBD1. The CDR3 has 16 amino acids. Trimming removed 2 bases from V and 0 bases from J; junction bases left unmatched: 4. The germline V gene has CDR1 LGHNA and CDR2 YSLEER. CDR3 DNA: TGCGCCAGCAGCCAACAAGGACAGGGCAGCACAGATACGCAGTATTTT. Protein sequence: CASSQQGQGSTDTQYF.

The gene calls are TRBV18 and TRBJ2-1; 7 nucleotides agree with TRBD2. Germline loops: CDR1 KGHSH, CDR2 LQKENI. The CDR3 loop spans 16 amino acids. V trimming: 1 base; J trimming: 3 bases; junction bases outside the gene matches: 6. This CDR3 is CASSPLAGVRYNEQFF. CDR3 nucleotide sequence: TGTGCCAGCTCACCACTCGCGGGAGTCCGCTACAATGAGCAGTTCTTC.

Remarks on this clone: At one boundary the junction diverges from the germline segment, which might be a read error. The chain recombines TRBV6-5 with TRBJ2-2; 7 nucleotides match TRBD2. This CDR3 comprises 14 residues. Germline CDR1 reads MNHEY; CDR2 reads SVGAGI. The CDR3 sequence is CATSRGANTGELFF. The CDR3 DNA reads as TGTGCCACCAGTCGGGGGGCGAACACCGGGGAGCTGTTTTTT.

This clone was seen at least ten times. This CDR3 is also generated by other DNA sequences in the sample. The V call is TRBV29-1, the J call TRBJ2-3, with a tentative D call TRBD1 (6 bases). The CDR3 is made up of 13 amino acids. Trimming removed 3 bases at V and 1 base at J, with 8 bases between. Germline CDR1 SQVTM, CDR2 ANQGSEA. CDR3 sequence reads: CSVDEGGTDTQYF. In nucleotides, the CDR3 is TGCAGCGTTGATGAGGGGGGCACAGATACGCAGTATTTT.

The sample holds a few counts of this clone. The chain couples TRBV15 to TRBJ2-1; no clear D gene. Germline V lookup: CDR1 LNHNV, CDR2 YYDKDF (reference sequence). With 5 bases removed from V and 9 bases from J, the gap between germline ends came to 17 bases. The CDR3 extends over 14 amino acids. The DNA of the CDR3 is TGTGCCACCAGCCGCGGTAGGTCGGGTGGTGAGCAGTTCTTC. Residues: CATSRGRSGGEQFF.

The CDR3 bases are TGCGCCAGCAGCTTGGGCCGGGGACTAGCGGAGGGGAGCTCCTACAATGAGCAGTTCTTC. Encoded protein: CASSLGRGLAEGSSYNEQFF. The chain employs TRBV5-1 and TRBJ2-1; TRBD2 matches at 11 bases. J gave up 0 bases and V 0 bases, and 11 bases lay outside the gene matches. CDR1 SGHRS and CDR2 YFSETQ come from the germline V gene. The CDR3 totals 20 residues.

The chain couples TRBV5-5 to TRBJ2-5; D might be TRBD2 (5 bases). The CDR3 is 16 residues long. Trimming removed 6 bases at V and 2 bases at J, with 20 bases between. The V gene's germline CDR1 is SGHKS and CDR2 YYEKEE (reference sequence). The CDR3 sequence is CASNHNLLAEQETQYF. The CDR3 DNA sequence: TGTGCCAGCAACCACAACCTTCTAGCCGAACAAGAGACCCAGTACTTC.

This clone was found a few times. The V and J genes are TRBV27 and TRBJ1-4; 10 bases are a match to TRBD1. The CDR3 sequence is 17 residues long. CDR1 and CDR2 from the germline V gene are MNHEY and SMNVEV (reference sequence). The J segment lost 3 bases and the V segment lost 5 bases, leaving 9 bases of the junction unmatched. The DNA for the CDR3 is TGTGCCAGCAGTACGACAGGGGGCAGATCGGCTAATGAAAAACTGTTTTTT. This gives the protein CASSTTGGRSANEKLFF.

This clone showed up just once. V gene TRBV11-2 combines with J gene TRBJ1-1, with D perhaps TRBD1 (5 bases). Germline V lookup: CDR1 SGHAT, CDR2 FQNNGV. V was pared by 5 bases and J by 1 base, with 17 bases between. The CDR3 consists of 16 residues. The CDR3 bases are TGTGCCAGCAGCCCCGGGAATGGGGGATCGAACACTGAAGCTTTCTTT. Translation gives CASSPGNGGSNTEAFF.

The V and J genes are TRBV25-1 and TRBJ2-3; tentative D call: TRBD2 (5 bases). The length of the CDR3 is 15 residues. Germline loops: CDR1 MGHDK, CDR2 SYGVNS. Between the trimmed V and J ends, which lost 3 bases and 4 bases, there was a span of 14 bases. CDR3 DNA sequence: TGTGCCAGCAGTGACCCCCGGGATCCTTCAGATACGCAGTATTTT. Encoded protein: CASSDPRDPSDTQYF.

The rearrangement links TRBV6-6 to TRBJ2-3; the D gene is possibly TRBD2 (6 bases). The CDR3 covers 14 residues. V gave up 3 bases and J gave up 0 bases, with 7 bases separating them. Germline V gene sequence: CDR1 MNHNY, CDR2 SVGAGI (reference sequence). In DNA, the CDR3 is TGTGCCAGCAGTTATAGCGGTAGCACAGATACGCAGTATTTT. Its protein product is CASSYSGSTDTQYF.

The chain is built from TRBV11-2 and TRBJ2-1; tentatively, D is TRBD1 (5 bases). CDR3 length: 15 amino acids. V lost 1 base and J 6 bases, leaving 13 bases between the germline ends. Germline V gene sequence: CDR1 SGHAT, CDR2 FQNNGV. CDR3 nucleotide sequence: TGTGCCAGCAGCTTAGCTACCGTAACAGGCAATGAGCAGTTCTTC. Protein product: CASSLATVTGNEQFF.

The chain carries TRBV28 and TRBJ1-2; D is ambiguous. V shed 5 bases and J shed 0 bases, with 13 bases lying between them. The CDR3 extends over 15 amino acids. The germline V gene encodes CDR1 MDHEN and CDR2 SYDVKM. CDR3 coding DNA: TGTGCCAGCAGTCCGTTCGGGCAGTCTAACTATGGCTACACCTTC. Translating gives CASSPFGQSNYGYTF.

The V and J genes are TRBV7-9 and TRBJ1-1; TRBD1 is a possible D gene (6 bases). Germline V gives CDR1 SEHNR, CDR2 FQNEAQ (reference sequence). This CDR3 spans 16 amino acids. The germline V and J ends were trimmed by 6 bases and 4 bases, with 21 bases remaining between them. CDR3 sequence (DNA): TGTGCCAGCAGTTCCACCGCGGGGGGGCGTGGCACTGAAGCTTTCTTT. It specifies CASSSTAGGRGTEAFF.

V and J are TRBV29-1 and TRBJ2-1, with 16 bases aligning to TRBD2. This CDR3 is 18 amino acids long. The V segment lost 7 bases and the J segment 0 bases; nucleotides outside the gene matches: 9. Germline assignment: CDR1 SQVTM and CDR2 ANQGSEA. The CDR3 protein is CSASGGLAGGSSYNEQFF. The DNA for the CDR3 is TGCAGCGCCTCCGGGGGACTAGCGGGAGGGAGCTCCTACAATGAGCAGTTCTTC.

This chain links TRBV5-1 with TRBJ2-7, with D tentatively TRBD1 (5 bases). This CDR3 comprises 12 residues. V lost 4 bases, J lost 3 bases, and 8 bases lay in between. Germline V CDR1 and CDR2: SGHRS, YFSETQ. In DNA, the CDR3 is TGCGCCAGCAGCAGACAGAGCTACGAGCAGTACTTC. This codes for CASSRQSYEQYF.

The sample holds a few counts of this clone. Other DNA variants within this sample encode the same CDR3. The chain combines TRBV5-1 with TRBJ2-5; tentative D call: TRBD2 (6 bases). The CDR3 runs 14 residues. Germline V lookup: CDR1 SGHRS, CDR2 YFSETQ. V was cut by 4 bases and J by 1 base, with 11 bases left in between. The CDR3 region has the DNA TGCGCCAGCAGCCTCTCGGGGGTCCAAGAGACCCAGTACTTC. Protein: CASSLSGVQETQYF.

The V call is TRBV11-3, the J call TRBJ2-3, with a tentative D call TRBD1 (5 bases). Germline loops: CDR1 SGHNT, CDR2 YENEEA. This CDR3 is 15 amino acids long. The germline V and J ends were trimmed by 8 bases and 1 base, with 16 bases remaining between them. CDR3 loop: CASQRGSSRTDTQYF. The CDR3 DNA is TGTGCCAGCCAAAGGGGCTCTTCCCGCACAGATACGCAGTATTTT.

The chain links TRBV28 to TRBJ2-7; TRBD1 agrees at 10 bases. J was trimmed by 3 bases and V by 5 bases; bases with no gene match: 7. Per the germline V gene, CDR1 is MDHEN and CDR2 is SYDVKM. The CDR3 loop spans 15 amino acids. This chain's CDR3 is CASSNTGQGLYEQYF. The DNA of the CDR3 is TGTGCCAGCAGTAATACGGGACAGGGGCTCTACGAGCAGTACTTC.

The rearrangement uses TRBV7-4 and TRBJ2-7; 11 nucleotides align to TRBD2. The germline gives CDR1 SGHVT, CDR2 SQSDAQ. CDR3 length: 15 residues. The V segment lost 4 bases and the J segment 2 bases; nucleotides outside the gene matches: 4. The CDR3: CASSSIAGGPYEQYF. DNA of the CDR3: TGTGCCAGCAGCTCTATAGCGGGAGGGCCCTACGAGCAGTACTTC.